What follows describes a single T cell receptor (beta chain). The entry originates in a study of blood T cell repertoires in COVID-19. About the study: Whether acute or convalescent, the COVID-19 samples came from the United States, Italy and Spain. Nucleic acid was either cDNA or gDNA, and it came from T cells, B-cell-depleted T cells, or PBMCs.

This CDR3 spans 15 amino acids. Germline CDR1 and CDR2: SGHKS and YYEKEE (reference sequence). Trimming removed 3 bases from V and 7 bases from J, with 19 bases in between. This table comes from immunoSEQ multiplex PCR, and its TCRdb copy is limited to in-frame clones, with some not included. Among 150,000 to 200,000 clones listed, around 84% were seen once. The TCR originated in a human donor with acute or convalescent COVID-19. The donor label of this sample is uncertain. The sequenced material came from peripheral blood. The chain uses TRBV5-5 and TRBJ1-2; D not resolved. CDR3 nucleotide sequence: TGTGCCAGCAGCTCCGTTTTTGAGGGATTGCGTGGCTACACCTTC. Its protein is CASSSVFEGLRGYTF.